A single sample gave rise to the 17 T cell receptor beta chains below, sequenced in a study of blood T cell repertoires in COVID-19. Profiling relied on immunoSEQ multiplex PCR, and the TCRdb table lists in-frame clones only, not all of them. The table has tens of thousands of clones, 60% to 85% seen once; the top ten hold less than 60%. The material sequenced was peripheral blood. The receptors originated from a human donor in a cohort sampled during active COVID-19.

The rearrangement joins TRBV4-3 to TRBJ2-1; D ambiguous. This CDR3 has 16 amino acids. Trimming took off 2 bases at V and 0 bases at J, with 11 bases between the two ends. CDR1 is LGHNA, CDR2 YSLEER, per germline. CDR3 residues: CASSQSFSSSYNEQFF. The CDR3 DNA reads TGCGCCAGCAGCCAATCCTTCTCCAGCTCCTACAATGAGCAGTTCTTC.

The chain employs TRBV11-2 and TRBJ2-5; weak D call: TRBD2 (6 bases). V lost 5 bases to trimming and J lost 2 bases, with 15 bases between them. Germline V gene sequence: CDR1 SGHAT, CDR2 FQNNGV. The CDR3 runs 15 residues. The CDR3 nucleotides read TGTGCCAGCAGCCCCTCGGGAGAAAAACAAGAGACCCAGTACTTC. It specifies CASSPSGEKQETQYF.

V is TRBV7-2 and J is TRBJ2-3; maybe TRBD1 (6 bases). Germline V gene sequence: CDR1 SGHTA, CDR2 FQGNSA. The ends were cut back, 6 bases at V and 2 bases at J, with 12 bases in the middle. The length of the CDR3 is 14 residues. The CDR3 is CASRIGGFTDTQYF. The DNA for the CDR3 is TGTGCCAGCAGAATAGGGGGATTCACAGATACGCAGTATTTT.

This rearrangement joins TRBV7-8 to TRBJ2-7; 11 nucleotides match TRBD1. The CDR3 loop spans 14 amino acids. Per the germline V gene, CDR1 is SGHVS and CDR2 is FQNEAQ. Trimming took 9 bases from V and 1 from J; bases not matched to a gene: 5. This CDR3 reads CASSRDRGSYEQYF. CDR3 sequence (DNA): TGTGCCAGTAGCCGGGACAGGGGGTCCTACGAGCAGTACTTC.

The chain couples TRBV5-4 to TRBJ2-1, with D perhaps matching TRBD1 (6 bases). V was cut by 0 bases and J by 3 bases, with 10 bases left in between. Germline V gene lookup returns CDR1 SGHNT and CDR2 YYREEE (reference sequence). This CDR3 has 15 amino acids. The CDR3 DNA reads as TGTGCCAGCAGCTTGGATTGGGGGCTCTACAATGAGCAGTTCTTC. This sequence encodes CASSLDWGLYNEQFF.

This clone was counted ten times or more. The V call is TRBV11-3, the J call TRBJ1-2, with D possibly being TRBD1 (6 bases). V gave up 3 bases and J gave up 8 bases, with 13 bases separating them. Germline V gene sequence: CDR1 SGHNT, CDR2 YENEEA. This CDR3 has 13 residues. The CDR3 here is CASSFRSGGGYTF. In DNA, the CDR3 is TGTGCCAGCAGCTTCCGTAGCGGGGGCGGCTACACCTTC.

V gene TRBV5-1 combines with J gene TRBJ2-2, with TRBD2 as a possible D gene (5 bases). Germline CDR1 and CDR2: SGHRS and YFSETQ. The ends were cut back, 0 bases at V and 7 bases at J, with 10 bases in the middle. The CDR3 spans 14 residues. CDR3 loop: CASSLGASIGELFF. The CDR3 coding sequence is TGCGCCAGCAGCTTGGGGGCTAGCATCGGGGAGCTGTTTTTT.

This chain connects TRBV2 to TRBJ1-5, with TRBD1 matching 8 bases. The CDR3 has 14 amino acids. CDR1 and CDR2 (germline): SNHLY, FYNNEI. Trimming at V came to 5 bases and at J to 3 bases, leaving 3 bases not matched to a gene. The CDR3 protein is CASSRGQANQPQHF. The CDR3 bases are TGTGCCAGCAGTAGGGGACAGGCCAATCAGCCCCAGCATTTT.

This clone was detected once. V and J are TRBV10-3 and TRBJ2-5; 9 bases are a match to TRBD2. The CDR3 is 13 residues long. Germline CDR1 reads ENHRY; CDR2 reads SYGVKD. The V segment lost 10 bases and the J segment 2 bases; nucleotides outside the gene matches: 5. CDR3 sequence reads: CATRTSAQETQYF. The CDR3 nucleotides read TGTGCCACCCGGACTAGCGCTCAAGAGACCCAGTACTTC.

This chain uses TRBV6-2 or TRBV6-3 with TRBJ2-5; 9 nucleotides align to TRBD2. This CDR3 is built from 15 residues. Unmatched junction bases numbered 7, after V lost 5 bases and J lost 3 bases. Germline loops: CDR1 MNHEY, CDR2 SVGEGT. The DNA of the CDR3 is TGTGCCAGCAGTCCCTTAAGACTAGCGGAAGAGACCCAGTACTTC. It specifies CASSPLRLAEETQYF.

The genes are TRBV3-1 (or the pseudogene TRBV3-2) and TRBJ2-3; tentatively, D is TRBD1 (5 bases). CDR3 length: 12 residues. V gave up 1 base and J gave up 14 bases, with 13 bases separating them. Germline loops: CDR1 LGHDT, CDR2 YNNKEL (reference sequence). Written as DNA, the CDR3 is TGTGCCAGCAGCCAAGGGGGCGTGATCCGGTATTTT. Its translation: CASSQGGVIRYF.

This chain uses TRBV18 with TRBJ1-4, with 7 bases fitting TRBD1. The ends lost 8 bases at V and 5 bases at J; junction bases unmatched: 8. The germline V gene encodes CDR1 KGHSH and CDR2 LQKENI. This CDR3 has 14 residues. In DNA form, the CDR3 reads TGTGCCAGCCTCAGGGGACAGTTGAATGAAAAACTGTTTTTT. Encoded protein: CASLRGQLNEKLFF.

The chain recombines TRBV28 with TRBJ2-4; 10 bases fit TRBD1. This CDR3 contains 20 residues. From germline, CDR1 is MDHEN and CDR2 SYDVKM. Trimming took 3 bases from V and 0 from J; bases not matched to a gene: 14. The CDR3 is CASSFTTSGQGLEAKNIQYF. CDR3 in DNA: TGTGCCAGCAGTTTTACCACGTCGGGACAGGGGCTAGAAGCCAAAAACATTCAGTACTTC.

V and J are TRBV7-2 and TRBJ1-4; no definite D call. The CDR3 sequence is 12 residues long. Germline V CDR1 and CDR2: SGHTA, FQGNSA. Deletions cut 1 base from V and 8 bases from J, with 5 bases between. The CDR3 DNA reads TGTGCCAGCAGCTTAGAGCCCGAAAAACTGTTTTTT. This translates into CASSLEPEKLFF.

CDR3: CASSTVAGSNEQFF. As DNA, the CDR3 is TGTGCCAGCAGCACGGTAGCGGGATCCAATGAGCAGTTCTTC. This chain links TRBV7-3 with TRBJ2-1, with 8 bases matching TRBD2. The germline gives CDR1 SGHTA, CDR2 FQGTGA. V lost 5 bases to trimming and J lost 6 bases; unmatched junction nucleotides: 6. CDR3 size: 14 residues.

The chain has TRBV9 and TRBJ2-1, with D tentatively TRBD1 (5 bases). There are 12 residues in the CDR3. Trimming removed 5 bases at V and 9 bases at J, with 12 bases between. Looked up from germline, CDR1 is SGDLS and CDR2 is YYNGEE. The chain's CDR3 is CASSRTQGEQFF. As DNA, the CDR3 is TGTGCCAGCAGTCGGACCCAGGGTGAGCAGTTCTTC.

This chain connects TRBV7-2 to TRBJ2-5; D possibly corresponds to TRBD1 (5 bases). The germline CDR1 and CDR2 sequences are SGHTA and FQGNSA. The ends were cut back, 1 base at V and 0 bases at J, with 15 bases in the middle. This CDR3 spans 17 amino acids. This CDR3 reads CASSLDRPVVNQETQYF. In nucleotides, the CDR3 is TGTGCCAGCAGCTTAGACAGGCCCGTGGTGAACCAAGAGACCCAGTACTTC.